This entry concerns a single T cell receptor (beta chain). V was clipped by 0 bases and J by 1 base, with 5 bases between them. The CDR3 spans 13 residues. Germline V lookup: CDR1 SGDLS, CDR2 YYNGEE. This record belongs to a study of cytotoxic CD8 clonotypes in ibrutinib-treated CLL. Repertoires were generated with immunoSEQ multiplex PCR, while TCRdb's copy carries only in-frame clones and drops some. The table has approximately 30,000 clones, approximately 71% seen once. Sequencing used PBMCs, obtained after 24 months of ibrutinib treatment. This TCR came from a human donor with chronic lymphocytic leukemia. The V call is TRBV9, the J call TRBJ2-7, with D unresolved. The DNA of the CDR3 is TGTGCCAGCAGCGTAGACGGATCCTACGAGCAGTACTTC. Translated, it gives CASSVDGSYEQYF.